This T cell receptor (beta chain) is from a study of blood T cell repertoires in COVID-19 (dated by TCRdb to 2020 to 2021). Notes on the research overall: Samples covering the acute and convalescent phases of COVID-19 were provided by collaborators in the United States, Italy and Spain. HLA class I and class II types, where available, came from metadata supplied by the sample provider rather than from assay-based typing. Nearly every sample came with metadata listing a de-identified subject ID, COVID-19 status, age in years and sex. The dataset comprised deeply sampled blood TCRbeta repertoires from subjects exposed to, actively infected with, or recovered from COVID-19. The material from the prospective study consisted of cDNA or gDNA derived from T cells, B-cell-depleted T cells, or PBMCs. The repertoires were made available in a free public database intended to serve as a resource for research on the immune response to SARS-CoV-2. Samples were obtained from the ongoing ImmuneRACE study (first 160 participants) and from some 1,200 subjects provided by 6 global collaborators. On the study overall, not on this receptor specifically: How much clinical and demographic metadata was included differed by source and by participant, and the metadata was provided uncurated.

From the cysteine up to the phenylalanine, the CDR3 has a length of 13 residues. The DNA shown is the 39-base CDR3, in frame from base 1. Here V drops 5 bases and J drops 7 bases, and the junction holds 4 bases not matched to any gene. The germline V gene yields MDHEN for CDR1 and SYDVKM for CDR2. Whole blood was collected in K2EDTA tubes by collaborating institutions according to the institutions' own protocols. Collaborator samples were shipped for TCRbeta analysis as frozen whole blood, isolated PBMCs, or DNA extracted from either sample type. Details on this clone: The clone's antigen remains unknown. No much larger clone exists at a distance of one base, and base qualities are not known.

TCRbeta CDR3 regions were amplified from genomic DNA by means of the immunoSEQ Assay, a bias-controlled multiplex PCR. The authors' pipeline ran thus. Nucleated cell counts per sample were estimated from amplification of reference gene primers within the assay. To quantify the absolute abundance of each unique TCRbeta CDR3 rearrangement, sequence reads were collapsed and filtered. For each sample, productive Simpson clonality was calculated as the square root of Simpson's diversity index over productive rearrangements. TCRdb mirrors the immuneACCESS table, restricted to in-frame sequences. Some clones are absent from its copies; in checked studies, under half trace to an unresolved V gene, and the reason for the others is unknown. The V and J calls and clone size were taken over from that table, and D and trimming were inferred from the DNA. The sample table records over 30,000 clones; around 80% of these occur just once. The ten largest make up roughly 35% of the sample.

This receptor was obtained from a man older than 75 with active or convalescent COVID-19. The chain is encoded by TRBV28 joined to TRBJ2-1; a stretch of 8 junction bases matches TRBD2. Material for sequencing was peripheral blood. CDR3 reads: CASSPLAGNEQFF. The nucleotide sequence reads as follows: TGTGCCAGCAGTCCATTAGCGGGGAATGAGCAGTTCTTC.